This T cell receptor (beta chain) was identified in a study of blood T cell repertoires in COVID-19. Study as a whole: Some COVID-19 samples were acute and others convalescent; all came from the United States, Italy and Spain. T cells, B-cell-depleted T cells, or PBMCs provided the cDNA or gDNA that served as material.

Sequencing was performed with immunoSEQ multiplex PCR; in TCRdb, only in-frame clones are kept and a portion is missing. The sample consists of 200,000 to 300,000 clones, 87% of them appearing once. The age range of participants was 18 to 89 years, with residence in about two dozen US areas. Clinical history reported by participants formed the basis on which cohorts were assigned. Germline CDR1 reads LNHNV; CDR2 reads YYDKDF (reference sequence). The trim removed 2 bases at V and 4 bases at J, leaving 7 bases unmatched. The CDR3 is 16 amino acids. Sequenced material: PBMCs or T cells enriched from blood (not recorded which). This chain uses TRBV15 with TRBJ1-2, with 10 bases matching TRBD1. This receptor was taken from a woman younger than 45 with acute COVID-19. The CDR3 region is CATSRPDRGGSYGYTF. As DNA, the CDR3 is TGTGCCACCAGCAGACCGGACAGGGGGGGTTCCTATGGCTACACCTTC.